The clone carrying this TCR beta chain was counted many times. Its antigen is not known. This sample's TCRbeta library carried unique molecular identifier barcodes. From the PCR reads, TCRdb called clonotypes with MiXCR, one entry per CDR3 protein. Of 150,000 to 200,000 distinct CDR3 sequences in the sample, 11% were seen once. This sample was taken from a study of T-cell reconstitution after alpha-beta-depleted transplantation in children. Study-level points and caveats: Two months or so post-transplant, alpha-beta T cells reportedly derived from several hundred expanded graft clones. There were some patients whose high TCRbeta diversity at day 60 came from surviving recipient T cells and thymic progenitors. At the one-year point after transplant, T-cell counts and TCRbeta diversity were found to come mostly from T cells that had been newly produced.

This CDR3 has 13 residues. Trimming stripped 2 bases from V and 4 bases from J, with 9 bases between. Germline V lookup: CDR1 SGDLS, CDR2 YYNGEE. The V gene is TRBV9, the J gene TRBJ1-1, with no clear D. Material: PBMCs, obtained before TCRalphabeta/CD19-depleted stem cell transplant. This TCR came from a boy aged 2 to 10 with acute myeloid leukemia, due to receive a stem cell transplant. CDR3 loop: CASSVGGFTEAFF. CDR3 DNA: TGTGCCAGCAGCGTCGGAGGGTTCACTGAAGCTTTCTTT.